This passage covers 19 T cell receptor beta chains from one sample sequenced in a study of cytomegalovirus exposure and HLA in healthy donors. The PCR used 60 Vbeta and 13 Jbeta primers. TCRdb's table, derived via immunoSEQ multiplex PCR, lists solely in-frame clones and lacks some. Its listing shows around 76,000 clones. The sequenced sample was PBMCs. Receptors were obtained from a boy under 18 in good health and CMV-seronegative.

The chain combines TRBV29-1 with TRBJ2-7, with a possible D match to TRBD2 (7 bases). Trimming took 6 bases from V and 3 from J, leaving 24 bases between them. Germline CDR1 and CDR2: SQVTM and ANQGSEA. The CDR3 contains 16 residues. CDR3 in amino acids: CSVWGGPGLAIYEQYF. CDR3 DNA: TGCAGCGTCTGGGGGGGGCCGGGGCTAGCGATCTACGAGCAGTACTTC.

The rearrangement links TRBV28 to TRBJ1-2, with D unclear. Germline CDR1 reads MDHEN; CDR2 reads SYDVKM. CDR3 length equals 13 residues. Trimming removed 1 base from V and 5 bases from J, with 8 bases in between. This CDR3 reads CASSLLSRYGYTF. The CDR3 nucleotides read TGTGCCAGCAGTTTATTATCTAGGTATGGCTACACCTTC.

In regard to this clone: One junction end does not reproduce the germline sequence, and a read error may be involved. Other DNA sequences in this specimen translate into the identical CDR3. This chain connects TRBV5-4 to TRBJ1-6; tentatively, D is TRBD1 (6 bases). Per germline, CDR1 SGHNT and CDR2 YYREEE (reference sequence). The CDR3 loop spans 14 amino acids. CDR3 in amino acids: CASSSRGSGSPLHF. The CDR3 DNA is TGTGCCAGCAGCTCCAGGGGTTCTGGCTCACCCCTACACTTT.

J is TRBJ2-1 and V is TRBV2; a possible D gene is TRBD2 (6 bases). Trimming pared 8 bases from V and 1 base from J, leaving 12 bases between. The CDR3 is 14 amino acids. The germline gives CDR1 SNHLY, CDR2 FYNNEI. The CDR3 DNA reads as TGTGCCAGCGACGGGAGAACGTCCTACAATGAGCAGTTCTTC. This translates into CASDGRTSYNEQFF.

The chain recombines TRBV7-9 with TRBJ2-1; 9 bases map to TRBD2. V was clipped by 0 bases and J by 2 bases; unmatched bases: 5. The CDR3 spans 17 residues. Germline-derived CDR1 and CDR2 are SEHNR and FQNEAQ (reference sequence). CDR3 loop: CASSLALSGGTYNEQFF. CDR3 nucleotide sequence: TGTGCCAGCAGCTTAGCCCTTAGCGGGGGAACCTACAATGAGCAGTTCTTC.

V and J are TRBV5-4 and TRBJ1-4; 7 bases map to TRBD1. The CDR3 runs to 14 residues. CDR1 and CDR2 from the germline V gene are SGHNT and YYREEE (reference sequence). Trimming removed 6 bases from V and 8 bases from J; junction bases left unmatched: 10. For the CDR3, the DNA is TGTGCCAGCAAAATACAGGGGCCAGGGGAAAAACTGTTTTTT. Translating it yields CASKIQGPGEKLFF.

The V call is TRBV5-4, the J call TRBJ1-2; D gene uncertain. The germline V gene has CDR1 SGHNT and CDR2 YYREEE (reference sequence). This CDR3 region has 15 residues. V lost 2 bases and J lost 3, with 14 bases in between. Written as DNA, the CDR3 is TGTGCCAGCAGCTTCCCCCCTACTAAGGACTATGGCTACACCTTC. It specifies CASSFPPTKDYGYTF.

V and J are TRBV7-9 and TRBJ1-2; maybe TRBD1 (5 bases). Germline V gives CDR1 SEHNR, CDR2 FQNEAQ (reference sequence). V lost 6 bases to trimming and J lost 0 bases, with 14 bases between them. The CDR3 contains 15 residues. In DNA, the CDR3 is TGTGCCAGCAGTTCCGACAGAACCGCTAACTATGGCTACACCTTC. Encoded protein: CASSSDRTANYGYTF.

The chain recombines TRBV11-2 with TRBJ2-7; TRBD1 might be the D (5 bases). With 1 base removed from V and 2 bases from J, the gap between germline ends came to 15 bases. CDR3 size: 16 residues. Germline V gene sequence: CDR1 SGHAT, CDR2 FQNNGV. The CDR3 protein is CASSLVSGSGTYEQYF. The CDR3 DNA sequence: TGTGCCAGCAGCTTAGTGTCAGGGTCAGGAACCTACGAGCAGTACTTC.

As DNA, the CDR3 is TGTGCCAGCAGTTTTCTAACAGGGGGCAACTATGGCTACACCTTC. This encodes CASSFLTGGNYGYTF. V is TRBV27 and J is TRBJ1-2; 9 nucleotides align to TRBD1. The J segment lost 2 bases and the V segment lost 3 bases, leaving 4 bases of the junction unmatched. This CDR3 comprises 15 residues. CDR1 and CDR2 (germline): MNHEY, SMNVEV (reference sequence).

The V and J genes are TRBV18 and TRBJ1-1, with D possibly matching TRBD1 (5 bases). Trimming shortened V by 3 bases and J by 1 base, and 9 bases separated the two germline ends. The V gene's germline CDR1 is KGHSH and CDR2 LQKENI. The CDR3 length is 14 residues. This CDR3 is CASSPTVENTEAFF. The CDR3 bases are TGTGCCAGCTCACCGACAGTCGAGAACACTGAAGCTTTCTTT.

The chain joins TRBV18 to TRBJ1-4, with D tentatively TRBD1 (5 bases). The CDR3 sequence is 14 residues long. CDR1 and CDR2 from the germline V gene are KGHSH and LQKENI. Trimming cost V 3 bases and J 5 bases, with 10 bases left between them. The CDR3 coding sequence is TGTGCCAGCTCACCTGTGGGGCTAAATGAAAAACTGTTTTTT. Encoded protein: CASSPVGLNEKLFF.

The CDR3 sequence is CASRGQGTGETQYF. CDR3 sequence (DNA): TGTGCCAGCAGAGGACAGGGGACGGGGGAGACCCAGTACTTC. V gene TRBV27 combines with J gene TRBJ2-5, with TRBD1 matching over 9 bases. Germline V gives CDR1 MNHEY, CDR2 SMNVEV (reference sequence). V was pared by 6 bases and J by 5 bases, with 7 bases of the junction left unmatched. This CDR3 has 14 amino acids.

The genes are TRBV5-1 and TRBJ2-2, with 11 nucleotides matching TRBD1. V lost 4 bases and J lost 4; bases outside the gene matches: 0. Germline V gene lookup returns CDR1 SGHRS and CDR2 YFSETQ. CDR3 length: 14 residues. The CDR3 loop is CASSGTGGTGELFF. CDR3 sequence (DNA): TGCGCCAGCAGCGGGACAGGGGGCACCGGGGAGCTGTTTTTT.

J is TRBJ2-7 and V is TRBV9, with 9 bases fitting TRBD2. The germline V gene has CDR1 SGDLS and CDR2 YYNGEE. Trimming at V came to 0 bases and at J to 6 bases, leaving 4 bases not matched to a gene. CDR3 length: 14 residues. CDR3 DNA: TGTGCCAGCAGCGTAGTTAGCGGGAGTGCCGAGCAGTACTTC. Residues: CASSVVSGSAEQYF.

The chain joins TRBV10-1 to TRBJ1-1, with D maybe TRBD1 (6 bases). Trimming took 10 bases from V and 6 from J, leaving 21 bases between them. There are 14 residues in the CDR3. CDR1 is WNHNN, CDR2 SYGVQD, per germline (reference sequence). CDR3 amino acids: CATGKGQGTAEAFF. CDR3 DNA sequence: TGCGCCACTGGGAAAGGGCAGGGGACCGCTGAAGCTTTCTTT.

This sequence joins TRBV19 and TRBJ1-6; D gene uncertain. CDR3 length: 12 amino acids. V lost 1 base and J 14 bases, leaving 9 bases between the germline ends. Looked up from germline, CDR1 is LNHDA and CDR2 is SQIVND (reference sequence). The CDR3 sequence: CASSIGGSALHF. For the CDR3, the DNA is TGTGCCAGTAGTATAGGTGGGAGTGCCCTCCACTTT.

This chain uses TRBV2 with TRBJ2-1, with 8 bases aligning to TRBD1. J gave up 12 bases and V 4 bases, and 11 bases lay outside the gene matches. The CDR3 contains 14 residues. Germline values: CDR1 SNHLY, CDR2 FYNNEI. In DNA form, the CDR3 reads TGTGCCAGCAGTGTGGAGACAGGGGTGGTGGGGCAGTTCTTC. Encoded protein: CASSVETGVVGQFF.

The chain combines TRBV10-1 with TRBJ1-2; unclear D gene. Germline CDR1 and CDR2: WNHNN and SYGVQD (reference sequence). Trimming removed 6 bases from V and 0 bases from J, with 14 bases in between. This CDR3 has 15 amino acids. The CDR3: CASSPVRDSNYGYTF. The CDR3 DNA follows: TGCGCCAGCAGCCCTGTTAGAGACTCTAACTATGGCTACACCTTC.